In its sample, the clone carrying this T cell receptor beta chain was seen once. Trimming shortened V by 2 bases and J by 4 bases, and 11 bases separated the two germline ends. Germline V CDR1 and CDR2: SQVTM, ANQGSEA. The CDR3 covers 13 residues. Participants were placed into cohorts based on the clinical history they reported. This sample stems from a study of blood T cell repertoires in COVID-19. Overall study context: The origin of the acute and convalescent COVID-19 samples was the United States, Italy and Spain. PBMCs, B-cell-depleted T cells, or T cells were the source of the cDNA or gDNA that made up the material.

TCRdb keeps only in-frame clones here, not all; method: immunoSEQ multiplex PCR. The table includes 200,000 to 250,000 clones, roughly 80% detected once. The sample was PBMCs or T cells enriched from blood (not recorded which). The sequence derives from a woman aged 45-65 years who had been exposed to COVID-19. The chain recombines TRBV29-1 with TRBJ1-1; D uncertain. The CDR3 DNA is TGCAGCGTTGAAAGAGGGATGGGCACTGAAGCTTTCTTT. Translation: CSVERGMGTEAFF.